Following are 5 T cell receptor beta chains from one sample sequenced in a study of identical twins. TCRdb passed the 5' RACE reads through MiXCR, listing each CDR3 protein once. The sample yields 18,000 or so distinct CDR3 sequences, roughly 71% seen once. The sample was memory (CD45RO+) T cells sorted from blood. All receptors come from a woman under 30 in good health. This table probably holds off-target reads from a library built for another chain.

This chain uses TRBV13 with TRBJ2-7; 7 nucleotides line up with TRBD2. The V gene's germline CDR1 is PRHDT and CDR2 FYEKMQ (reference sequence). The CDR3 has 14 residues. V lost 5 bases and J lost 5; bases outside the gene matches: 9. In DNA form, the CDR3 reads TGTGCCAGCAGCCCAAGGACTAGTAAGGACGAGCAGTACTTC. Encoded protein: CASSPRTSKDEQYF.

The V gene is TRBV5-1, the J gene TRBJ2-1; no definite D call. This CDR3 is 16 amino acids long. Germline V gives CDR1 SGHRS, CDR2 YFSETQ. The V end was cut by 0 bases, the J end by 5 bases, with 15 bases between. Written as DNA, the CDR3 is TGCGCCAGCAGCTTGGGAGAAACATTAAACAACAATGAGCAGTTCTTC. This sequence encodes CASSLGETLNNNEQFF.

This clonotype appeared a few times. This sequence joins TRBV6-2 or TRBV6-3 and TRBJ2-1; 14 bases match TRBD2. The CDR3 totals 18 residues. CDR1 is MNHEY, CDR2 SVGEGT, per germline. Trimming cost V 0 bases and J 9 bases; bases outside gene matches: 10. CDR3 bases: TGTGCCAGCAGTTACTCTCGGGGACTAGCGGGAGTTCCTGCTGAGCAGTTCTTC. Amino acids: CASSYSRGLAGVPAEQFF.

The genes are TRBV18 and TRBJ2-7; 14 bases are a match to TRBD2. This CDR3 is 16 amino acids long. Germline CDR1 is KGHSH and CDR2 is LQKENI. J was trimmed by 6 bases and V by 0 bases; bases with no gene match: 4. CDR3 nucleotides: TGTGCCAGCTCACCACCGCTGGGACTAGCGGGAGCCGAGCAGTACTTC. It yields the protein CASSPPLGLAGAEQYF.

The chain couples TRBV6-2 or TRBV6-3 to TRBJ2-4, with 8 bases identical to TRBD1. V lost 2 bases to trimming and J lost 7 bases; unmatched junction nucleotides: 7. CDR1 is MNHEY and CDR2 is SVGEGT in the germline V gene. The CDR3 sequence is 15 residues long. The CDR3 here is CASSYGAGGKNIQYF. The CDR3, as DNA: TGTGCCAGCAGTTACGGGGCAGGGGGCAAGAACATTCAGTACTTC.